The present T cell receptor beta chain was sequenced within a study of Ad26.COV2.S vaccination and SARS-CoV-2 variants. Study-wide background: Ad26.COV2.S, an intramuscular injection, was given once or twice 56 days apart.

As for this clone: Its antigen is still unknown.

Treatment defined: some 20 received Ad26.COV2.S at low or high dose, single or two shots; roughly five received placebo; per-sample allocation not given. The samples were gathered on day 63 after the first injection of vaccine or placebo. The donor was a Boston adult aged 18-55 years. The study, taken as a whole, reports: Analytic work on TCR breadth and depth might have understated the full extent of total T cell responses. Responses of spike-specific T cells (both CD8+ and CD4+) reportedly showed substantial breadth after vaccination.

Data came from immunoSEQ multiplex PCR; TCRdb stores just in-frame clones and leaves some out. This table holds approximately 420,000 clones, about 85% found once. This TCR was sampled from a person between 18 and 65 years old who received the Ad26.COV2.S COVID-19 vaccine or a placebo. This material consisted of peripheral blood, taken in a trial of Ad26.COV2.S vaccine versus placebo.

This CDR3 reads CASSQGLGLPDTQYF. The CDR3 nucleotides are TGTGCCAGCAGCCAAGGCCTAGGGCTGCCCGATACGCAGTATTTT. V and J are TRBV3-1 (or the pseudogene TRBV3-2) and TRBJ2-3; D remains ambiguous. The CDR3 contains 15 residues. Trimming removed 1 base at V and 6 bases at J, with 14 bases between. From germline, CDR1 is LGHDT and CDR2 YNNKEL (reference sequence).